This T cell receptor (beta chain) appears in the sequencing data of a study of shared clonotypes between healthy human individuals. About the study: Per donor, three plates held CD4 naive cells, three held CD4 memory, two held CD8 naive and one held CD8 memory.

Study-wide points: A small donor pool kept down the genetic and exposure-history diversity that was represented.

CDR3 size: 16 residues. The V gene end was trimmed by 3 bases and the J gene end by 0 bases; junction bases not matched to a gene: 3. Germline CDR1 and CDR2: SGHKS and YYEKEE (reference sequence). As to this clone: Its antigen is as yet unknown.

Sequencing used immunoSEQ multiplex PCR; TCRdb keeps in-frame clones, though not all of them. The table lists 2 million to 2.5 million clones, over 90% of them singletons, with 0.3% to 0.4% in the top ten. The TCR sequence derives from a man in his late teens or twenties in good health. Some clones in this sample may be carry-over from other donors' samples. The genes are TRBV5-5 and TRBJ2-2; 9 nucleotides align to TRBD1. Source material: naive CD4+ T cells from PBMCs. Subset defined: CD45RA+ positively selected. DNA for the CDR3: TGTGCCAGCAGCTGGGGACAGGGAGCGAACACCGGGGAGCTGTTTTTT. It is translated as CASSWGQGANTGELFF. The full variable domain, its missing parts supplied by reference TRBV5-5 and TRBJ2-2, is DAGVTQSPTHLIKTRGQQVTLRCSPISGHKSVSWYQQVLGQGPQFIFQYYEKEERGRGNFPDRFSARQFPNYSSELNVNALLLGDSALYLCASSWGQGANTGELFFGEGSRLTVL.